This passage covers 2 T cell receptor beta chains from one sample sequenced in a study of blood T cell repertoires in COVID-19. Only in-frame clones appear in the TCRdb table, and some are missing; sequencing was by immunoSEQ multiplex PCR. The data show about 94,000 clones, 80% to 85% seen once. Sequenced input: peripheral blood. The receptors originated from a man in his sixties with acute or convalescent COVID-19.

The CDR3 nucleotides are TGTGCCATCGTGGGACAGGGGTCCGAGCAGTACTTC. Its protein product is CAIVGQGSEQYF. The chain carries TRBV10-3 and TRBJ2-7; 10 bases agree with TRBD1. The germline gives CDR1 ENHRY, CDR2 SYGVKD. The CDR3 covers 12 residues. The V segment lost 8 bases and the J segment 6 bases; nucleotides outside the gene matches: 4.

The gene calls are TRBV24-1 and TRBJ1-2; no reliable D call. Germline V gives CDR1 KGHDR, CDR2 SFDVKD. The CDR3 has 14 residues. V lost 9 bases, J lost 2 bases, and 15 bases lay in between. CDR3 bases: TGTGCCACCGAAGTTGGGCCCCTAAACTATGGCTACACCTTC. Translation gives CATEVGPLNYGYTF.